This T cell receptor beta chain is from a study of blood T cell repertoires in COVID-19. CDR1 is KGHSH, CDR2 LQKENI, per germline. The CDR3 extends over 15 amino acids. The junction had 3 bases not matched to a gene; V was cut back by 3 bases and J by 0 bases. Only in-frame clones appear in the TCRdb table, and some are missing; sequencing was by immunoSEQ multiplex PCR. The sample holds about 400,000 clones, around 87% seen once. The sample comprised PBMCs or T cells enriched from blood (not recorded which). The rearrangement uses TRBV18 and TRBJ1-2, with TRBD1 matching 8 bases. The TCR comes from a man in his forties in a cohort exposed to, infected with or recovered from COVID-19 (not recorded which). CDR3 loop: CASSPAQGANYGYTF. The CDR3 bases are TGTGCCAGCTCACCCGCACAGGGGGCTAACTATGGCTACACCTTC. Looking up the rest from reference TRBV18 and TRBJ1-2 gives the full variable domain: NAGVMQNPRHLVRRRGQEARLRCSPMKGHSHVYWYRQLPEEGLKFMVYLQKENIIDESGMPKERFSAEFPKEGPSILRIQQVVRGDSAAYFCASSPAQGANYGYTFGSGTRLTVV.